This T cell receptor beta chain was sequenced in a study of blood T cell repertoires in COVID-19. The overall study: Spain, Italy and the United States supplied samples that represented acute and convalescent COVID-19.

Per the original data handling: Counts of nucleated cells, estimated from reference gene primer amplification, were obtained. Libraries were prepared by immunoSEQ multiplex PCR; TCRdb keeps only in-frame clonotypes and omits some of them. The V and J calls and clone size were taken over from that table, and D and trimming were inferred from the DNA. The repertoire holds approximately 66,000 clones, with just over 85% as singletons. Germline V lookup: CDR1 MGHRA, CDR2 YSYEKL. This CDR3 comprises 16 residues. Trimming removed 2 bases from V and 0 bases from J; junction bases left unmatched: 5. The rearrangement links TRBV4-1 to TRBJ1-1, with TRBD1 matching over 8 bases. Sequenced: peripheral blood. The source of this sequence is a man aged 45-65 years with active COVID-19. The CDR3 reads CASSQMGRGLNTEAFF. The CDR3 DNA reads TGCGCCAGCAGCCAAATGGGCAGGGGGCTGAACACTGAAGCTTTCTTT.